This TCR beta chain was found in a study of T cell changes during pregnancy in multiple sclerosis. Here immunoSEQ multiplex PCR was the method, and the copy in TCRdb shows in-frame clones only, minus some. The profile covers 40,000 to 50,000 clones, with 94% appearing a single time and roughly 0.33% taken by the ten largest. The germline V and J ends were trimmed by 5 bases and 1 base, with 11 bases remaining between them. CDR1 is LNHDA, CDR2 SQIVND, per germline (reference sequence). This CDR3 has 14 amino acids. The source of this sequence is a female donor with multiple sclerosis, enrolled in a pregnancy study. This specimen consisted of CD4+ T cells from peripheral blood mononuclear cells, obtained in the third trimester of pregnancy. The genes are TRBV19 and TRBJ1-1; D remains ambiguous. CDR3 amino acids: CASSLGSQNTEAFF. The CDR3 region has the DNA TGTGCCAGTAGTCTCGGGTCCCAGAACACTGAAGCTTTCTTT.